The 21 T cell receptor beta chains below all came from one sample that was sequenced in a study of blood T cells in healthy people across ages. A J-beta primer mix and a sample-barcoded 5' primer were used in a second PCR of about 7 to 12 cycles. One entry per CDR3 protein results from TCRdb running MiXCR on the 5' RACE reads. The table includes about 1.4 million distinct CDR3 sequences, 59% detected once. The sequenced material came from blood. Source of these receptors: a young man in good health.

The chain is built from TRBV6-5 and TRBJ1-2; unclear D gene. The germline V gene encodes CDR1 MNHEY and CDR2 SVGAGI. The ends were cut back, 0 bases at V and 4 bases at J, with 9 bases in the middle. There are 14 residues in the CDR3. The CDR3 DNA is TGTGCCAGCAGTTACTCGAGACGGAGCTATGGCTACACCTTC. Translating it yields CASSYSRRSYGYTF.

This sequence joins TRBV5-1 and TRBJ2-1; a possible D gene is TRBD2 (5 bases). From germline, CDR1 is SGHRS and CDR2 YFSETQ. The CDR3 consists of 14 residues. V lost 1 base and J 5 bases, leaving 10 bases between the germline ends. This CDR3 is CASSLLSEHNEQFF. CDR3 nucleotides: TGCGCCAGCAGCTTGCTTAGCGAGCACAATGAGCAGTTCTTC.

This sequence joins TRBV15 and TRBJ1-2; weak D call: TRBD1 (5 bases). Per the germline V gene, CDR1 is LNHNV and CDR2 is YYDKDF (reference sequence). The CDR3 totals 15 residues. Trimming stripped 2 bases from V and 4 bases from J, with 14 bases between. DNA for the CDR3: TGTGCCACCAGCAGACCGGGGCAGACCCCCTATGGCTACACCTTC. Amino acid sequence: CATSRPGQTPYGYTF.

The sample holds one count of this clonotype. V and J are TRBV5-1 and TRBJ2-1, with D unclear. The better agreement between TRBJ2-7 and the DNA end casts doubt on the J call. Germline CDR1 reads SGHRS; CDR2 reads YFSETQ. There are 13 residues in the CDR3. CDR3 region: CASSVAPSLEQYF. CDR3 DNA sequence: TGCGCCAGCAGCGTGGCCCCCTCGCTCGAGCAGTACTTC.

The chain couples TRBV6-1 to TRBJ2-7; D gene unclear. The CDR3 contains 13 residues. V was shortened by 3 bases and J by 3 bases, with 9 bases between the two germline ends. Per germline, CDR1 MNHNS and CDR2 SASEGT. The CDR3 DNA reads as TGTGCCAGCAGTGACCTACACCGCTACGAGCAGTACTTC. The encoded protein is CASSDLHRYEQYF.

This chain connects TRBV28 to TRBJ2-4; D assignment may be TRBD1 or TRBD2 (7 bases each). The germline V gene has CDR1 MDHEN and CDR2 SYDVKM. Trimming took off 4 bases at V and 3 bases at J, with 13 bases between the two ends. The CDR3 extends over 15 amino acids. The CDR3: CASSYTGEGKNIQYF. The CDR3 region has the DNA TGTGCCAGCAGTTATACAGGGGAGGGCAAAAACATTCAGTACTTC.

The sample holds a few counts of this clonotype. The chain carries TRBV29-1 and TRBJ2-3; TRBD1 might be the D (6 bases). Per the germline V gene, CDR1 is SQVTM and CDR2 is ANQGSEA. Trimming stripped 3 bases from V and 4 bases from J, with 14 bases between. The CDR3 is 14 residues long. DNA of the CDR3: TGCAGCGTTGAGGGGAAGGGGGTTGCAGATACGCAGTATTTT. Its translation is CSVEGKGVADTQYF.

The chain recombines TRBV7-8 with TRBJ2-5; 8 bases agree with TRBD2. There are 16 residues in the CDR3. CDR1 SGHVS and CDR2 FQNEAQ come from the germline V gene. V shed 1 base, J shed 5 bases, and the junction held 9 bases outside the gene matches. CDR3 in amino acids: CASSLGGGGLGETQYF. The CDR3 nucleotides read TGTGCCAGCAGCTTAGGAGGCGGGGGGCTAGGGGAGACCCAGTACTTC. Using reference TRBV7-8 and TRBJ2-5 for the parts outside the CDR3, the full variable domain is GAGVSQSPRYKVAKRGQDVALRCDPISGHVSLFWYQQALGQGPEFLTYFQNEAQLDKSGLPSDRFFAERPEGSVSTLKIQRTQQEDSAVYLCASSLGGGGLGETQYFGPGTRLLVL.

This clonotype was seen just once. The V and J genes are TRBV6-4 and TRBJ2-2; the match to TRBD1 covers 12 bases. Germline V gene lookup returns CDR1 MRHNA and CDR2 SNTAGT. Trimming cost V 9 bases and J 6 bases; bases outside gene matches: 5. The CDR3 consists of 14 residues. The CDR3 region is CASRDRGQPGELFF. The CDR3 nucleotides read TGTGCCAGTCGGGACAGGGGGCAGCCCGGGGAGCTGTTTTTT.

This clonotype came up once. The chain carries TRBV30 and TRBJ2-1; D may be TRBD1 (6 bases). V gave up 4 bases and J gave up 5 bases, with 12 bases separating them. Per the germline V gene, CDR1 is GTSNPN and CDR2 is SVGIG (reference sequence). CDR3 size: 13 residues. CDR3 loop: CAWTTGIHNEQFF. In nucleotides, the CDR3 is TGTGCCTGGACTACAGGGATCCACAATGAGCAGTTCTTC.

The table lists this clonotype with many counts. The genes are TRBV6-4 and TRBJ2-1; TRBD2 matches at 12 bases. Germline values: CDR1 MRHNA, CDR2 SNTAGT. The CDR3 sequence is 16 residues long. V shed 5 bases and J 6 bases; nucleotides not matched to a gene: 8. CDR3 loop: CASSLSTSGGSNEQFF. The CDR3 DNA reads TGTGCCAGCAGTCTCTCGACTAGCGGGGGTTCCAATGAGCAGTTCTTC.

The chain employs TRBV27 and TRBJ2-6, with 7 positions matching TRBD1. Germline V lookup: CDR1 MNHEY, CDR2 SMNVEV (reference sequence). The trim removed 2 bases at V and 1 base at J, leaving 8 bases unmatched. The CDR3 contains 18 residues. The CDR3 region is CASSLKTGSGSGANVLTF. The DNA for the CDR3 is TGTGCCAGCAGTTTAAAGACAGGGAGTGGATCTGGGGCCAACGTCCTGACTTTC.

V is TRBV3-1 and J is TRBJ2-5; D remains unclear. This CDR3 is 16 amino acids long. Trimming took off 4 bases at V and 3 bases at J, with 18 bases between the two ends. Germline CDR1 is LGHDT and CDR2 is YNNKEL (reference sequence). DNA of the CDR3: TGTGCCAGCAGCCCACCGGGTCAGGAATTCAAAGAGACCCAGTACTTC. Its translation: CASSPPGQEFKETQYF.

This chain joins TRBV3-1 and TRBJ2-7, with TRBD2 matching over 11 bases. Germline CDR1 reads LGHDT; CDR2 reads YNNKEL (reference sequence). This CDR3 comprises 17 residues. Trimming at V came to 2 bases and at J to 0 bases, leaving 6 bases not matched to a gene. The DNA for the CDR3 is TGTGCCAGCAGCCAAAGACTAGCGGGGACAAGCTCCTACGAGCAGTACTTC. It specifies CASSQRLAGTSSYEQYF.

J is TRBJ2-1 and V is TRBV19; D tentatively reads TRBD1 or TRBD2 (5 bases each). The V gene's germline CDR1 is LNHDA and CDR2 SQIVND (reference sequence). V dropped 0 bases and J dropped 7 bases, with 10 bases sitting between them. The CDR3 has 14 amino acids. As DNA, the CDR3 is TGTGCCAGTAGTATAGATCGGGACCGAAATGAGCAGTTCTTC. This codes for CASSIDRDRNEQFF.

The chain couples TRBV25-1 to TRBJ2-2, with 8 positions matching TRBD1. CDR1 is MGHDK, CDR2 SYGVNS, per germline. The length of the CDR3 is 17 residues. V was clipped by 7 bases and J by 4 bases; unmatched bases: 14. Here the CDR3 reads CASKGPPGTGGTGELFF. CDR3 sequence (DNA): TGTGCCAGCAAAGGGCCCCCCGGGACAGGCGGCACCGGGGAGCTGTTTTTT.

The chain carries TRBV7-9 and TRBJ2-1; D is possibly TRBD1 (6 bases). Germline CDR1 is SEHNR and CDR2 is FQNEAQ (reference sequence). This CDR3 region has 16 residues. V shed 6 bases and J shed 7 bases, with 22 bases lying between them. The CDR3 reads CASSSSTGPSRNEQFF. The CDR3 DNA is TGTGCCAGCAGTTCATCAACAGGGCCCTCTAGAAATGAGCAGTTCTTC.

The chain joins TRBV10-3 to TRBJ2-4; possible D gene TRBD1, 6 bases. The DNA end lines up better with TRBJ2-7; the J call may be wrong. Germline CDR1 and CDR2: ENHRY and SYGVKD. There are 14 residues in the CDR3. For the CDR3, the DNA is TGTGCCATCAGTGAGTCCAACAGGGTCTACGAGCAGTACTTC. It encodes CAISESNRVYEQYF.

The J gene is TRBJ2-7, the V gene TRBV20-1; no definite D call. CDR3 length equals 14 residues. Germline assignment: CDR1 DFQATT and CDR2 SNEGSKA (reference sequence). Between the trimmed V and J ends, which lost 0 bases and 1 base, there was a span of 10 bases. The chain's CDR3 is CSARDRSRSYEQYF. As DNA, the CDR3 is TGCAGTGCTAGAGATCGGAGTAGGTCCTACGAGCAGTACTTC.

In this sample, this clonotype turned up many times. One end of the junction varies from germline; a read error may be responsible. The rearrangement links TRBV7-9 to TRBJ1-1; D is uncertain. The CDR3 spans 14 residues. Germline V gene lookup returns CDR1 SEHNR and CDR2 FQNEAQ (reference sequence). The CDR3 nucleotides are TGTGCCAGCAGTTTAGGGCAGGCGAACACTGAAGCTTTCTTT. It yields the protein CASSLGQANTEAFF. The full variable domain, rest sourced from reference TRBV7-9 and TRBJ1-1, is DTGVSQNPRHKITKRGQNVTFRCDPISEHNRLYWYRQTLGQGPEFLTYFQNEAQLEKSRLLSDRFSAERPKGSFSTLEIQRTEQGDSAMYLCASSLGQANTEAFFGQGTRLTVV.

V is TRBV7-6 and J is TRBJ2-7, with D maybe TRBD1 (5 bases). The germline CDR1 and CDR2 sequences are SGHVS and FNYEAQ. V lost 5 bases and J 3 bases, leaving 14 bases between the germline ends. The CDR3 runs to 14 residues. The CDR3 sequence is CASSAGQGYYEQYF. In nucleotides, the CDR3 is TGTGCCAGCAGCGCCGGGCAGGGTTACTACGAGCAGTACTTC.